This T cell receptor (beta chain) is drawn from a study of shared clonotypes between healthy human individuals (dated by TCRdb to 2020 to 2021). About the study as a whole: The cohort comprised two women and a few men aged 18 to 49 years. Per donor, leukapheresis produced somewhere between about 0.8 and 9 billion PBMCs. Blood TCR repertoires of roughly 5 healthy adults were deeply sequenced to estimate repertoire size and the extent of clonotype sharing between individuals. For each donor, three plates each were used for CD4 naive and CD4 memory, two plates were used for CD8 naive, and one plate was used for CD8 memory. To increase sequencing depth and limit assay-specific biases, different laboratories used diverse techniques to prepare libraries and sequence TCR repertoires.

Healthy HIV-negative adults with no recently reported acute infections or vaccinations were included as donors. All donors were Caucasian adults living in Nashville, Tennessee, USA. Magnetic negative selection was used to enrich CD4+ T cells, after which naive cells were positively selected on CD45RA and the negative fraction became the memory subset. Blood was obtained by leukapheresis, after which PBMCs were separated by Ficoll-Histopaque density gradient centrifugation and cryopreserved in liquid nitrogen vapor phase. Analytical flow cytometry was used to check the purity and quantity of each magnetically sorted T cell population. From each sorted fraction, genomic DNA was isolated and quantified by UV absorbance on a Nanodrop 2000c. As concerns this clone: Its antigen remains undetermined. Within one base of it there is no much larger clone, and no base qualities were kept.

What the study reported, not specific to this receptor: Estimated clonotype richness was generally larger for naive than for memory subsets. Based on pairwise subsampling, the degree of clonotype sharing among donors was expected to be affected by sequencing depth. The small number of donors limited the genetic and exposure-history diversity represented. Sampling was limited to blood, and TCR repertoires in tissue likely differ from TCR repertoires in blood. Higher generation probabilities were observed for clonotypes shared by all four sorted-subset donors than for non-shared clonotypes. Across four donors, approximately 4.6% of naive CD4, roughly 3.5% of naive CD8, under 2.5% of memory CD4, and approximately 0.4% of memory CD8 clonotypes were shared. Even with the large sequencing depth, rarefaction of the sorted-subset datasets indicated that sequencing was incomplete.

TCR CDR3 regions were amplified from genomic DNA by multiplex PCR using the deep immunoSEQ assay. Extracted genomic DNA from each cell subset was spread evenly across all wells of several immunoSEQ 96-well plates, with each plate serving as a replicate. For sorted subsets, each replicate PCR was loaded with around 220 ng genomic DNA, equivalent to roughly 30,000 T cell genomes. Purified libraries were measured with a Qubit 3.0 fluorometer, size-checked on a Bioanalyzer 2100, and measured again with the KAPA Library Quantification kit. A separate single-read 150-cycle Illumina NextSeq 550 flow cell was used to sequence each immunoSEQ 96-well plate. The source study handled its data this way. Because the immunoSEQ output included only junctional sequences and no quality scores, the filtering could not be the same as the filtering used for full-length reads. To assign V/J genes and CDR3, sequences were annotated against IMGT germline references using PyIR, a Python wrapper for IgBLAST v1.9. Reads with weak V/J assignments (E-value above 1e-6), missing CDR3, stop codons, out-of-frame junctions, or ambiguous translated residues were removed. V3J clonotypes were defined as sequences sharing an identical inferred V gene, J gene, and CDR3 amino acid sequence. Percentage overlap between repertoires was computed as shared unique clonotypes divided by the size of the smaller repertoire. RTK rarefaction, the Chao1 estimator, and Recon v2.1 estimates of unobserved clonotypes were used to assess repertoire richness. Generation probabilities were computed with OLGA for all TCRbeta clonotypes obtained by the gDNA method from four donors. TCRdb holds this immuneACCESS table with in-frame rearrangements only. Some clones are missing; in checked studies, unresolved V genes explain under half, and the rest has no known cause. V, J and clone size reflect that table, while D and trimming were determined from the DNA. For this sample there are just over 2,000,000 clones; 85% to 95% appear just once. Jointly, the top ten make up around 0.13% of the sample.

Clipping removes 2 bases from V and 8 bases from J, with 3 as the unmatched junction base count. Spanning cysteine to phenylalanine, the CDR3 consists of 12 amino acids. Only the CDR3 DNA stays, 36 bases, in frame from base 1. In the germline V gene (reference sequence), CDR1 corresponds to GTSNPN and CDR2 to SVGIG. This clonotype originated in a man aged 18 to 29 in good health. The sequence joins TRBV30 to TRBJ2-3; 8 bases in the junction line up with TRBD1. Source material: naive CD4+ T cells sorted from blood. The cell subset or site label for this specimen denotes: CD45RA+ positively selected. The CDR3 protein is CAWSSTGGTQYF. The DNA is TGTGCCTGGAGTTCAACAGGGGGTACGCAGTATTTT.